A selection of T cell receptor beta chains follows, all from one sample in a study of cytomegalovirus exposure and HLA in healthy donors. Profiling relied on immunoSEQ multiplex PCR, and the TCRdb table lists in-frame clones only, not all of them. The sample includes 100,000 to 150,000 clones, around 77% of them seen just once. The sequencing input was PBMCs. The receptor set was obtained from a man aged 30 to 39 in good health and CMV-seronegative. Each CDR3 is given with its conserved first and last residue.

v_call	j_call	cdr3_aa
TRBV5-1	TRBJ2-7	CASSPLADSSYEQYF
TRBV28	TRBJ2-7	CASSPGTVYEQYF
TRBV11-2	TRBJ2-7	CASSGGPSYEQYF
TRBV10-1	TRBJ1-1	CASPVVIRTNTEAFF
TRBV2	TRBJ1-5	CASSEYRALNQPQHF
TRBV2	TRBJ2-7	CASGGLVDYEQYF
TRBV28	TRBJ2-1	CASSWPVRRDNEQFF
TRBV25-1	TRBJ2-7	CASSGTRAYEQYF
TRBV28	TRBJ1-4	CASSYPTDRGRGATNEKLFF
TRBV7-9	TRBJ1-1	CASSVAGSLNTEAFF
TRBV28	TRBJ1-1	CASSLAGNLEAFF
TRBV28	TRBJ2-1	CASSPWPGGNEQFF
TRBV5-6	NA	CASSLNRAHYEQYF
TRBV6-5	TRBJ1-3	CASSGGAGNTIYF
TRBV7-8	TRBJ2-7	CASSSPGQGYEQYF
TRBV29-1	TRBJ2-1	CSVQRDRGYNEQFF
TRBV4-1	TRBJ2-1	CASSQSQGRNEQFF
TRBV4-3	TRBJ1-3	CASSQGHSGNTIYF
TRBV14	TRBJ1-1	CASSFRAMNTEAFF
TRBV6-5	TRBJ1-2	CASSYSKAGVNYGYTF
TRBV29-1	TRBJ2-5	CSVLRQGAQYQYF
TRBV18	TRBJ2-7	CASSPKTGGDEQYF
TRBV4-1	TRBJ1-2	CASSHLPGQGINYGYTF
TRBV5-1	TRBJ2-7	CASTQTGDSFEQYF
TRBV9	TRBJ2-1	CASSLAGWDEQFF
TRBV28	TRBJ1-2	CASRSWTYYTF
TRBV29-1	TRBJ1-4	CSVVDRGNEKLFF
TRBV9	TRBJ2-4	CASSVGGQAGFAIQYF
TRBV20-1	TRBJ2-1	CSAQGNNEQFF
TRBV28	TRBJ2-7	CASSSTGGVSHEQYF
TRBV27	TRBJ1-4	CASRPRGKTTNEKLFF
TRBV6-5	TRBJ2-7	CASSSKLAGAHEQYF